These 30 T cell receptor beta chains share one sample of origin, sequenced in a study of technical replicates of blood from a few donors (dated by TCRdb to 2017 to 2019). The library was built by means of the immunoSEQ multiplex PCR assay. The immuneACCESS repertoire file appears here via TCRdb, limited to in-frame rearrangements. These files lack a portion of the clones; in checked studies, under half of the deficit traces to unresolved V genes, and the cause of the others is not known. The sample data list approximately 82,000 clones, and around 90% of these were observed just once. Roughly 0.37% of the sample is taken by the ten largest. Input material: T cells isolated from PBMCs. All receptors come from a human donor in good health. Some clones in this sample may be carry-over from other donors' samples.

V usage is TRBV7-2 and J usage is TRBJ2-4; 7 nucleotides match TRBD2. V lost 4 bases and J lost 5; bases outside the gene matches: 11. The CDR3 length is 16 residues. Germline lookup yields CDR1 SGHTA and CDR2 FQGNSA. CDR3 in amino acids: CASSSRGSEPENIQYF. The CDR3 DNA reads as TGTGCCAGCAGCTCACGCGGGAGTGAGCCGGAAAACATTCAGTACTTC. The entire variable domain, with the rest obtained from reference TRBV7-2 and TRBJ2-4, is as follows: GAGVSQSPSNKVTEKGKDVELRCDPISGHTALYWYRQSLGQGLEFLIYFQGNSAPDKSGLPSDRFSAERTGGSVSTLTIQRTQQEDSAVYLCASSSRGSEPENIQYFGAGTRLSVL.

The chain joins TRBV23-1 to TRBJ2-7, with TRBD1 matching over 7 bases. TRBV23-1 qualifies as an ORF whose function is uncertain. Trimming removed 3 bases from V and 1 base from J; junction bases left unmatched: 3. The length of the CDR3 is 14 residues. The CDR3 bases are TGCGCCAGCAGTCAGAAACAGGGGTCCTACGAGCAGTACTTC. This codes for CASSQKQGSYEQYF.

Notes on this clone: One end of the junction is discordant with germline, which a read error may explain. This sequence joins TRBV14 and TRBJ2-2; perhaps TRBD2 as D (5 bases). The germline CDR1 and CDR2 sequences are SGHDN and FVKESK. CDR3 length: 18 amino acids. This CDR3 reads CASSFKLRKDGMGRGAVF. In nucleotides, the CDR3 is TGTGCCAGCAGCTTCAAGCTCAGAAAGGACGGGATGGGCCGGGGAGCTGTTTTT. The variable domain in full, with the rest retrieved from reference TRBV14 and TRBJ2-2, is EAGVTQFPSHSVIEKGQTVTLRCDPISGHDNLYWYRRVMGKEIKFLLHFVKESKQDESGMPNNRFLAERTGGTYSTLKVQPAELEDSGVYFCASSFKLRKDGMGRGAVFGEGSRLTVL.

CDR3 in amino acids: CASSSARLAGVADTQYF. The CDR3 coding sequence is TGTGCCAGTAGTTCCGCGAGGCTAGCGGGAGTAGCAGATACGCAGTATTTT. V is TRBV19 and J is TRBJ2-3, with 10 positions matching TRBD2. Germline V lookup: CDR1 LNHDA, CDR2 SQIVND (reference sequence). The CDR3 sequence is 17 residues long. V lost 5 bases and J lost 4; bases outside the gene matches: 12.

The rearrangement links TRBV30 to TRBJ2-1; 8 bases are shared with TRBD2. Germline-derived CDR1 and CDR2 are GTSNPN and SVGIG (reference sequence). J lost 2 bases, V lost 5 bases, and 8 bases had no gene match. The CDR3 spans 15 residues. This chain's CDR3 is CAWCPLAEAYNEQFF. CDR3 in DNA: TGTGCCTGGTGTCCACTAGCGGAGGCCTACAATGAGCAGTTCTTC.

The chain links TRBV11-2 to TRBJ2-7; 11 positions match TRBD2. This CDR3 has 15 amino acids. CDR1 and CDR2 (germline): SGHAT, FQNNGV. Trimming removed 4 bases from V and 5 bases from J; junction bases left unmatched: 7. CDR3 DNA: TGTGCCAGCAGCTCACTAGCGGGAGTCGTCAACGAGCAGTACTTC. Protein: CASSSLAGVVNEQYF. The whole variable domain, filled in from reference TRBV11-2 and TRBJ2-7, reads EAGVAQSPRYKIIEKRQSVAFWCNPISGHATLYWYQQILGQGPKLLIQFQNNGVVDDSQLPKDRFSAERLKGVDSTLKIQPAKLEDSAVYLCASSSLAGVVNEQYFGPGTRLTVT.

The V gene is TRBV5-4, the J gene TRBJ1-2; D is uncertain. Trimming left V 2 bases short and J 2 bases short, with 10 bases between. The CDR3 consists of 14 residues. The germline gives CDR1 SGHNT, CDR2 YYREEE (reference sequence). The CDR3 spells CASSFTASNYGYTF. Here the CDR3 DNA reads TGTGCCAGCAGCTTTACAGCCTCAAACTATGGCTACACCTTC.

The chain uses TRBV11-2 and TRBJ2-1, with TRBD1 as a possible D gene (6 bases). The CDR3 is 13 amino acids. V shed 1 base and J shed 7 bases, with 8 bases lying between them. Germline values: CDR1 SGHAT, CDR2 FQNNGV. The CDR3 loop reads CASSLAGVNEQFF. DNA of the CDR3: TGTGCCAGCAGCTTAGCAGGGGTGAATGAGCAGTTCTTC.

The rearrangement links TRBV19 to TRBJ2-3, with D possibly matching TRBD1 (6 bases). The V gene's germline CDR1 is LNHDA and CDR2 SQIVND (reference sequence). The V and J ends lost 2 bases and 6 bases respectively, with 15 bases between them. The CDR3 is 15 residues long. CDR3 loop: CASSINQGRRDTQYF. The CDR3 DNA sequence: TGTGCCAGTAGTATAAATCAGGGGCGGAGGGATACGCAGTATTTT.

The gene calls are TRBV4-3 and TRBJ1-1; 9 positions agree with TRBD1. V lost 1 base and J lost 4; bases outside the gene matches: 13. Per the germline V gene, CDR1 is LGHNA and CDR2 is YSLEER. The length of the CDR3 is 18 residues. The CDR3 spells CASSQAISRGQGLTEAFF. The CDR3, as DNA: TGCGCCAGCAGCCAAGCTATTAGTAGAGGACAGGGGCTCACTGAAGCTTTCTTT.

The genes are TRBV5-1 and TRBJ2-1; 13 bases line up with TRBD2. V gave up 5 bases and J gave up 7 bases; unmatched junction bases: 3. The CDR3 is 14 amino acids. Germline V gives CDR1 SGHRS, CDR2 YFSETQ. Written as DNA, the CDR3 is TGCGCCAGCAGGTTACTAGCGGGGGGGAATGAGCAGTTCTTC. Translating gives CASRLLAGGNEQFF.

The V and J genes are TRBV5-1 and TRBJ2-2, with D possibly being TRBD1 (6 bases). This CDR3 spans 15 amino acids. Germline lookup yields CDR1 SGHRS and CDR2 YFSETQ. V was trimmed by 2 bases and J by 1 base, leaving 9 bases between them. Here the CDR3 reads CASSLVQGNTGELFF. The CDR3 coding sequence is TGCGCCAGCAGCTTAGTACAGGGGAACACCGGGGAGCTGTTTTTT. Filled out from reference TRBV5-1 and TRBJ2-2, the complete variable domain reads KAGVTQTPRYLIKTRGQQVTLSCSPISGHRSVSWYQQTPGQGLQFLFEYFSETQRNKGNFPGRFSGRQFSNSRSEMNVSTLELGDSALYLCASSLVQGNTGELFFGEGSRLTVL.

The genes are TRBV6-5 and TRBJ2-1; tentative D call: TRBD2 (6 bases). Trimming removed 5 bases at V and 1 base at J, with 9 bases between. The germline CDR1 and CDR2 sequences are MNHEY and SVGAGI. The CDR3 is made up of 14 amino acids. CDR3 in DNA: TGTGCCAGCAGTCAGCGGGCGTCCTACAATGAGCAGTTCTTC. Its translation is CASSQRASYNEQFF.

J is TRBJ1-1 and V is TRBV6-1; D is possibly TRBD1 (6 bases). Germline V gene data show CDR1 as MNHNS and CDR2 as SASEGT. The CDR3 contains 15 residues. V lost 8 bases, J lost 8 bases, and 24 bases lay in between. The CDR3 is CASVPLAGAIMEAFF. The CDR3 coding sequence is TGTGCCAGCGTTCCTCTCGCAGGGGCGATTATGGAAGCTTTCTTT.

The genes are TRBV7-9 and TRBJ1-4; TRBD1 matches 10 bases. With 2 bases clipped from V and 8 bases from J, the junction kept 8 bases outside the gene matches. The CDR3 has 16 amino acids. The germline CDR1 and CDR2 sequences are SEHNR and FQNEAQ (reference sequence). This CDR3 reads CASSLIRTGGSEKLFF. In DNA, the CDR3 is TGTGCCAGCAGCTTAATCCGGACAGGGGGTAGCGAAAAACTGTTTTTT.

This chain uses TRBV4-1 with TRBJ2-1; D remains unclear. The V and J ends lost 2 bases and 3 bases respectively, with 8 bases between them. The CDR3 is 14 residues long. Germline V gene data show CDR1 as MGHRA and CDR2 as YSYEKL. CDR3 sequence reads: CASSQSGRYNEQFF. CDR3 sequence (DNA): TGCGCCAGCAGCCAATCCGGTCGCTACAATGAGCAGTTCTTC.

In nucleotides, the CDR3 is TGTGCCAGCTTAGTTGGCGGGAGCATTAGAGAGACCCAGTACTTC. As protein: CASLVGGSIRETQYF. The chain is built from TRBV6-6 and TRBJ2-5; 7 bases match TRBD2. CDR1 is MNHNY and CDR2 is SVGAGI in the germline V gene (reference sequence). CDR3 length equals 15 residues. Losses at the gene ends were 8 bases for V and 4 bases for J; bases not matched to a gene: 13.

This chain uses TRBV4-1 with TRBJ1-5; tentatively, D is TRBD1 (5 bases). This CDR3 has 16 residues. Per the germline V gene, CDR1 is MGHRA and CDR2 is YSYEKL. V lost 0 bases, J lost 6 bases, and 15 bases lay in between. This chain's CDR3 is CASSQDGGQGGQPQHF. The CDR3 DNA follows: TGCGCCAGCAGCCAAGACGGTGGTCAGGGAGGTCAGCCCCAGCATTTT.

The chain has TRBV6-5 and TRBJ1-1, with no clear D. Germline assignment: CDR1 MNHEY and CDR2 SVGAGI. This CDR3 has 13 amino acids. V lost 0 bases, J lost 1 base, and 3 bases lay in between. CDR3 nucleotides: TGTGCCAGCAGTTACTCCCAGAACACTGAAGCTTTCTTT. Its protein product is CASSYSQNTEAFF.

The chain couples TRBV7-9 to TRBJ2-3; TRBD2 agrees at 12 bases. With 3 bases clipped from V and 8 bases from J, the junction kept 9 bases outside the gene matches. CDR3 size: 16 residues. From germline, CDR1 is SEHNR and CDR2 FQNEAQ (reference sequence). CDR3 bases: TGTGCCAGCAGCTTTAGACTAGCGGGAGTTTCGGGTACGCAGTATTTT. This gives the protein CASSFRLAGVSGTQYF.

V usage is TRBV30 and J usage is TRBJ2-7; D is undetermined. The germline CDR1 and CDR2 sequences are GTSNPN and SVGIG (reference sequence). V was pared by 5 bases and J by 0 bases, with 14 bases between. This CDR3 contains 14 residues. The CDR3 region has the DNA TGTGCCTGGCGCAGAGCGCAGAGCTCCTACGAGCAGTACTTC. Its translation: CAWRRAQSSYEQYF.

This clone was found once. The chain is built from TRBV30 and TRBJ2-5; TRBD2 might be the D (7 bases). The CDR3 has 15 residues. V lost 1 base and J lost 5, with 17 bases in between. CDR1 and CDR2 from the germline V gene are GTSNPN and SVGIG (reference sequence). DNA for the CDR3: TGTGCCTGGAGTGGAGAGGGGGGGGTCGGGGAGACCCAGTACTTC. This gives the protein CAWSGEGGVGETQYF.

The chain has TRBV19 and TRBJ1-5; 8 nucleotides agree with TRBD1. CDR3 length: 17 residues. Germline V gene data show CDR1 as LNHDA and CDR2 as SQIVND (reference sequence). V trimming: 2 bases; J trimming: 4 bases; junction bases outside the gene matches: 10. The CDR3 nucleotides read TGTGCCAGTAGTATAAATCTAGGGCGACAGGGGAATCAGCCCCAGCATTTT. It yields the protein CASSINLGRQGNQPQHF.

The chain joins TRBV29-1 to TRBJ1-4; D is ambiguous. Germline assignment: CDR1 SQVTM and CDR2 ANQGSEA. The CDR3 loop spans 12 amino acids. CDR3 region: CSILNGNEKLFF. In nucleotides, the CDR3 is TGCTCTATTTTAAACGGTAATGAAAAACTGTTTTTT.

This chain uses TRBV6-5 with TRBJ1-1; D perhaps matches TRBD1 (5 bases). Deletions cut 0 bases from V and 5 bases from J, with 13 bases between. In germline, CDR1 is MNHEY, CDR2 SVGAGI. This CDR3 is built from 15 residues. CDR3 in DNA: TGTGCCAGCAGTTACTCGCCGGGGGGTGAGACTGAAGCTTTCTTT. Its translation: CASSYSPGGETEAFF.

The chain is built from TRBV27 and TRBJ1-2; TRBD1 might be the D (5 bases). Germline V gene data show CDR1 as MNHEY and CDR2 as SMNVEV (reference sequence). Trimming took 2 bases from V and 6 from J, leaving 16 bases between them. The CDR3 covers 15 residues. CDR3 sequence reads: CASSLTGGALDGYTF. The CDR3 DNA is TGTGCCAGCAGTTTAACAGGAGGGGCTTTAGATGGCTACACCTTC.

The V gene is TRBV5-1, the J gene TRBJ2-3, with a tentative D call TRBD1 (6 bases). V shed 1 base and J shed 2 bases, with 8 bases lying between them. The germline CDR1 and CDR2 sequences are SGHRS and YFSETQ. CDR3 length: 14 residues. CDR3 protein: CASSLRDTTDTQYF. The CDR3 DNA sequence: TGCGCCAGCAGCTTGAGGGACACCACAGATACGCAGTATTTT.

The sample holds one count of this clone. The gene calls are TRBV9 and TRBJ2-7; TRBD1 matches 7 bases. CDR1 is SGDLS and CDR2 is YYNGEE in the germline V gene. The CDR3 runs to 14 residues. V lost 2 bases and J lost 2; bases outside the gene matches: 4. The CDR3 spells CASSVTGSTYEQYF. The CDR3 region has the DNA TGTGCCAGCAGCGTGACAGGGAGTACCTACGAGCAGTACTTC. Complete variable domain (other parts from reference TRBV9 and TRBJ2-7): DSGVTQTPKHLITATGQRVTLRCSPRSGDLSVYWYQQSLDQGLQFLIQYYNGEERAKGNILERFSAQQFPDLHSELNLSSLELGDSALYFCASSVTGSTYEQYFGPGTRLTVT.

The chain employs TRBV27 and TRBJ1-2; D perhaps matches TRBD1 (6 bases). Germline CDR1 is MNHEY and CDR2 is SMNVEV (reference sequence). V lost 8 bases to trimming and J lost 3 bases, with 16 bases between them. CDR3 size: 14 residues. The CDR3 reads CASSTAGEDYGYTF. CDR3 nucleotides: TGTGCCAGCTCCACAGCAGGGGAAGACTATGGCTACACCTTC.

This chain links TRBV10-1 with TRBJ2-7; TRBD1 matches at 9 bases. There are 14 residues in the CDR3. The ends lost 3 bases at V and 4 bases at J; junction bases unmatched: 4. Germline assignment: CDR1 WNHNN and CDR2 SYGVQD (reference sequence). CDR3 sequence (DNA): TGCGCCAGCAGTGAAACCGGGACAGGGTACGAGCAGTACTTC. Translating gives CASSETGTGYEQYF.